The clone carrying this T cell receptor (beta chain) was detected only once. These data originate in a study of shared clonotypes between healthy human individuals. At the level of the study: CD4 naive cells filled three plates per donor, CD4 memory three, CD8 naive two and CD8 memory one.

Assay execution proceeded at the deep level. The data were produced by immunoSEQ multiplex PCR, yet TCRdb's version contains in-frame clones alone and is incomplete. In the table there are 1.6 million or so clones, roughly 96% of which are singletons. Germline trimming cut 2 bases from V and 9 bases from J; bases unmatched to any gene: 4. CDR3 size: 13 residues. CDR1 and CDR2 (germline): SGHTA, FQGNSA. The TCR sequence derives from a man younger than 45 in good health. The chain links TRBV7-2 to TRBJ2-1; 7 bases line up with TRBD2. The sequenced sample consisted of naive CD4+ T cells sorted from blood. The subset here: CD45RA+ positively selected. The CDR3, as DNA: TGTGCCAGCAGCTTATTGCGGGAGAGTGAGCAGTTCTTC. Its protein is CASSLLRESEQFF.